There are a few counts of the clone carrying this T cell receptor (beta chain). The antigen remains unidentified. Each CDR3 protein gets one entry after TCRdb re-called the reads with MiXCR. Of approximately 990,000 distinct CDR3 sequences in the sample, 25% to 40% were seen once. The source of the sample is a study of T cell repertoires in cytomegalovirus infection. Study-level background: A matching HLA type, together with CMV infection, was signaled by public TCR beta signatures.

This CDR3 is built from 16 residues. CDR1 DFQATT and CDR2 SNEGSKA come from the germline V gene (reference sequence). The trim removed 0 bases at V and 4 bases at J, leaving 11 bases unmatched. The sample consisted of cultured CD8+ T cells from PBMCs, taken from culture after CMV antigen stimulation. This chain connects TRBV20-1 to TRBJ2-5; 7 bases align to TRBD2. The sequence was obtained from a human donor in good health (CMV status not recorded). Some clones in this sample may be carry-over from other donors' samples. In DNA, the CDR3 is TGCAGTGCTAGAGATCGAAGCGGGGCAAGGTTAGAGACCCAGTACTTC. It specifies CSARDRSGARLETQYF.